Presented here are 14 T cell receptor beta chains from one specimen sequenced in a study of cytomegalovirus exposure and HLA in healthy donors. Primers for the PCR totalled 60 Vbeta and 13 Jbeta. Method: immunoSEQ multiplex PCR; TCRdb's copy keeps in-frame clones and lacks some. Seen here are approximately 42,000 clones, over 70% observed once, and the top ten hold approximately 2.8%. The sample comprised PBMCs. Receptors originate from a man between 45 and 60 years old in good health and CMV-seronegative.

The chain uses TRBV7-9 and TRBJ1-3; 9 bases map to TRBD1. The CDR3 extends over 17 amino acids. Germline V lookup: CDR1 SEHNR, CDR2 FQNEAQ (reference sequence). The junction had 10 bases not matched to a gene; V was cut back by 4 bases and J by 3 bases. CDR3: CASSSSTGGIDGNTIYF. CDR3 in DNA: TGTGCCAGCAGCTCCTCTACAGGGGGCATCGATGGAAACACCATATATTTT.

This chain connects TRBV6-6 to TRBJ2-7, with D possibly TRBD2 on 5 matching bases. The CDR3 loop spans 12 amino acids. Germline CDR1 is MNHNY and CDR2 is SVGAGI (reference sequence). V was pared by 6 bases and J by 2 bases, with 8 bases between. The CDR3 loop is CASSGETYEQYF. The CDR3 DNA reads as TGTGCCAGCAGCGGGGAGACCTACGAGCAGTACTTC.

The chain employs TRBV6-5 and TRBJ2-2; D is unclear. V was clipped by 2 bases and J by 0 bases, with 7 bases between them. The CDR3 is 15 residues long. Germline values: CDR1 MNHEY, CDR2 SVGAGI. The CDR3 nucleotides read TGTGCCAGCAGTTACGCAGACTCGAACACCGGGGAGCTGTTTTTT. Amino acids: CASSYADSNTGELFF.

V gene TRBV18 combines with J gene TRBJ2-7; 8 nucleotides align to TRBD1. The germline gives CDR1 KGHSH, CDR2 LQKENI. V shed 1 base and J 5 bases; nucleotides not matched to a gene: 7. The length of the CDR3 is 15 residues. CDR3 sequence reads: CASSPLTGELNEQYF. The CDR3 DNA follows: TGTGCCAGCTCACCACTGACAGGGGAGCTTAACGAGCAGTACTTC.

The chain joins TRBV7-9 to TRBJ2-3, with 9 bases that match TRBD2. J gave up 4 bases and V 5 bases, and 13 bases lay outside the gene matches. This CDR3 is 17 amino acids long. The germline gives CDR1 SEHNR, CDR2 FQNEAQ (reference sequence). The CDR3 reads CASSQGLAFTYADTQYF. Written as DNA, the CDR3 is TGTGCCAGCAGCCAGGGACTAGCTTTTACCTACGCAGATACGCAGTATTTT.

The V and J genes are TRBV18 and TRBJ2-2, with 9 positions matching TRBD1. Looked up from germline, CDR1 is KGHSH and CDR2 is LQKENI. The CDR3 length is 15 residues. The V and J ends lost 3 bases and 6 bases, in that order; junction bases with no gene match: 5. CDR3 sequence reads: CASSPRDRVAGELFF. The DNA of the CDR3 is TGTGCCAGCTCACCGAGGGACAGGGTGGCCGGGGAGCTGTTTTTT.

The chain uses TRBV10-3 and TRBJ2-3; a possible D gene is TRBD1 (5 bases). Germline assignment: CDR1 ENHRY and CDR2 SYGVKD. The length of the CDR3 is 14 residues. The ends were cut back, 0 bases at V and 3 bases at J, with 7 bases in the middle. The chain's CDR3 is CAISESTATDTQYF. The CDR3 nucleotides read TGTGCCATCAGTGAGTCGACAGCTACAGATACGCAGTATTTT.

This chain joins TRBV5-8 and TRBJ1-1, with D possibly matching TRBD1 (6 bases). V was shortened by 0 bases and J by 8 bases, with 14 bases between the two germline ends. The CDR3 consists of 14 residues. Germline-derived CDR1 and CDR2 are SGHTS and YDEGEE. The CDR3 loop reads CASSLGQGPTEAFF. CDR3 coding DNA: TGTGCCAGCAGCTTGGGGCAGGGGCCGACCGAAGCTTTCTTT.

V is TRBV6-1 and J is TRBJ1-5; no reliable D call. The CDR3 is made up of 16 amino acids. Germline V lookup: CDR1 MNHNS, CDR2 SASEGT. Trimming took off 2 bases at V and 0 bases at J, with 11 bases between the two ends. CDR3 loop: CASSEFLGGSNQPQHF. The CDR3 DNA follows: TGTGCCAGCAGTGAATTCCTGGGAGGTAGCAATCAGCCCCAGCATTTT.

The chain links TRBV29-1 to TRBJ2-7; 11 nucleotides align to TRBD1. The V segment lost 0 bases and the J segment 2 bases; nucleotides outside the gene matches: 3. The germline CDR1 and CDR2 sequences are SQVTM and ANQGSEA. CDR3 size: 15 residues. The CDR3 DNA is TGCAGCGTTGAAGAACTGGGACAGGGGGCCTACGAGCAGTACTTC. This gives the protein CSVEELGQGAYEQYF.

This chain uses TRBV18 with TRBJ1-1; maybe TRBD1 (6 bases). The ends were cut back, 3 bases at V and 1 base at J, with 15 bases in the middle. Germline V gene data show CDR1 as KGHSH and CDR2 as LQKENI. CDR3 length: 16 amino acids. For the CDR3, the DNA is TGTGCCAGCTCACCTGCCCCCGGGACAACGAACACTGAAGCTTTCTTT. Translated: CASSPAPGTTNTEAFF.

The rearrangement links TRBV7-9 to TRBJ1-6; no reliable D call. The V and J ends lost 5 bases and 7 bases respectively, with 24 bases between them. Germline V lookup: CDR1 SEHNR, CDR2 FQNEAQ (reference sequence). This CDR3 is 18 amino acids long. CDR3 DNA sequence: TGTGCCAGCAGCCACACAGTCGGAATTGGAATATGGAATTCACCCCTCCACTTT. Translated, it gives CASSHTVGIGIWNSPLHF.

This clone turned up a few times. This sample includes further DNA sequences coding for the same CDR3. The V and J genes are TRBV9 and TRBJ2-1, with D possibly TRBD2 on 7 matching bases. CDR1 is SGDLS, CDR2 YYNGEE, per germline. This CDR3 has 13 amino acids. V dropped 0 bases and J dropped 10 bases, with 11 bases sitting between them. The CDR3 bases are TGTGCCAGCAGCGTAGGGGGGGGCAGCGAGCAGTTCTTC. Protein product: CASSVGGGSEQFF.

Concerning this clone itself: An end of the junction differs from the germline gene, which may be a read error. The chain uses TRBV7-9 and TRBJ1-1, with 8 bases fitting TRBD1. The CDR3 has 12 residues. CDR1 is SEHNR and CDR2 is FQNEAQ in the germline V gene (reference sequence). CDR3 sequence (DNA): TGTTCCAGCAGCTCCCAGGGGGCCGAAGCTTTCTTT. This encodes CSSSSQGAEAFF.